The 20 T cell receptor beta chains reported below all come from one sample, sequenced in a study of glioma-infiltrating T cells after dendritic cell vaccination. Sequenced by immunoSEQ multiplex PCR; TCRdb stores in-frame clones only, minus some. The table records roughly 51,000 clones, roughly 87% of them present only once. The input for sequencing was blood, taken before dendritic cell vaccination. The source is a human donor with glioblastoma.

The CDR3 sequence is CASSRTGLLTDTQYF. The CDR3, as DNA: TGTGCCAGTAGTAGGACAGGCCTTCTCACAGATACGCAGTATTTT. V usage is TRBV19 and J usage is TRBJ2-3, with 7 nucleotides matching TRBD1. The CDR3 consists of 15 residues. V dropped 4 bases and J dropped 2; count of bases not matched to a gene: 6. Germline V gene lookup returns CDR1 LNHDA and CDR2 SQIVND (reference sequence). The variable domain in full, completed from reference TRBV19 and TRBJ2-3, reads DGGITQSPKYLFRKEGQNVTLSCEQNLNHDAMYWYRQDPGQGLRLIYYSQIVNDFQKGDIAEGYSVSREKKESFPLTVTSAQKNPTAFYLCASSRTGLLTDTQYFGPGTRLTVL.

V and J are TRBV7-6 and TRBJ1-3; 8 bases line up with TRBD1. Trimming removed 0 bases from V and 0 bases from J; junction bases left unmatched: 1. CDR3 size: 16 residues. The germline V gene has CDR1 SGHVS and CDR2 FNYEAQ. The CDR3 nucleotides are TGTGCCAGCAGCTTAGCCGGGACAGGCTCTGGAAACACCATATATTTT. Its translation: CASSLAGTGSGNTIYF. Complete variable domain (other parts from reference TRBV7-6 and TRBJ1-3): GAGVSQSPRYKVTKRGQDVALRCDPISGHVSLYWYRQALGQGPEFLTYFNYEAQQDKSGLPNDRFSAERPEGSISTLTIQRTEQRDSAMYRCASSLAGTGSGNTIYFGEGSWLTVV.

The chain has TRBV4-1 and TRBJ2-5, with 8 nucleotides matching TRBD2. The germline gives CDR1 MGHRA, CDR2 YSYEKL. V trimming: 1 base; J trimming: 5 bases; junction bases outside the gene matches: 12. CDR3 length: 17 amino acids. CDR3 protein: CASSQGRVGGGHETQYF. The CDR3 region has the DNA TGCGCCAGCAGCCAAGGAAGGGTCGGGGGGGGCCACGAGACCCAGTACTTC.

This chain uses TRBV6-5 with TRBJ2-2; D uncertain. The germline V gene has CDR1 MNHEY and CDR2 SVGAGI. V shed 8 bases and J shed 7 bases, with 5 bases lying between them. CDR3 length: 10 amino acids. The CDR3 reads CASSGGELFF. CDR3 nucleotides: TGTGCCAGCTCCGGCGGGGAGCTGTTTTTT.

The J gene is TRBJ2-7, the V gene TRBV23-1, with a tentative D call TRBD2 (6 bases). TRBV23-1 is given ORF status, its function remaining uncertain. The CDR3 contains 16 residues. V dropped 2 bases and J dropped 2 bases, with 16 bases sitting between them. CDR3 in amino acids: CASSQAPAGPPYEQYF. DNA for the CDR3: TGCGCCAGCAGTCAAGCCCCCGCGGGGCCTCCCTACGAGCAGTACTTC.

The rearrangement links TRBV29-1 to TRBJ1-2; D perhaps matches TRBD1 (5 bases). The germline V gene encodes CDR1 SQVTM and CDR2 ANQGSEA. The CDR3 covers 12 residues. Trimming took 3 bases from V and 5 from J, leaving 10 bases between them. The CDR3: CSVEGRAYGYTF. The CDR3, as DNA: TGCAGCGTTGAGGGCAGGGCGTATGGCTACACCTTC.

The V gene is TRBV25-1, the J gene TRBJ1-1; D not resolved. The CDR3 totals 16 residues. Trimming left V 6 bases short and J 4 bases short, with 21 bases between. CDR1 and CDR2 from the germline V gene are MGHDK and SYGVNS. CDR3 bases: TGTGCCAGCAGGAGATACGGGGAGTCGAGTGCCACTGAAGCTTTCTTT. This gives the protein CASRRYGESSATEAFF.

The rearrangement joins TRBV6-1 to TRBJ2-1; no definite D call. The CDR3 totals 13 residues. Per the germline V gene, CDR1 is MNHNS and CDR2 is SASEGT. V was trimmed by 7 bases and J by 1 base, leaving 8 bases between them. The CDR3 bases are TGTGCCAGCACCGAGTCATCCTACAATGAGCAGTTCTTC. It yields the protein CASTESSYNEQFF.

This clone was observed once. CDR3: CASRPLAGGPFDTQYF. The CDR3 nucleotides read TGTGCCAGCAGGCCTCTAGCGGGAGGGCCGTTTGATACGCAGTATTTT. The chain recombines TRBV6-6 with TRBJ2-3; TRBD2 aligns across 12 bases. V shed 6 bases and J 6 bases; nucleotides not matched to a gene: 10. CDR3 size: 16 residues. The germline gives CDR1 MNHNY, CDR2 SVGAGI (reference sequence).

V and J are TRBV13 and TRBJ2-1, with 8 bases lining up with TRBD1. This CDR3 spans 14 amino acids. Germline CDR1 is PRHDT and CDR2 is FYEKMQ (reference sequence). V was pared by 4 bases and J by 6 bases, with 5 bases of the junction left unmatched. In nucleotides, the CDR3 is TGTGCCAGCAGCTCGGGACAGGTACGCAATGAGCAGTTCTTC. Encoded protein: CASSSGQVRNEQFF.

This clone was observed once. Other nucleotide sequences in the sample specify the same CDR3. CDR3 coding DNA: TGTGCCAGTAATCGGGGAGAGGGCAATCAGCCCCAGCATTTT. It translates to CASNRGEGNQPQHF. J is TRBJ1-5 and V is TRBV19; D call uncertain. CDR1 and CDR2 (germline): LNHDA, SQIVND (reference sequence). The length of the CDR3 is 14 residues. V was trimmed by 7 bases and J by 2 bases, leaving 12 bases between them.

This clone was seen only once. This specimen includes other DNA sequences encoding the same CDR3. The chain employs TRBV11-2 and TRBJ2-3; D gene unclear. Trimming pared 5 bases from V and 2 bases from J, leaving 5 bases between. The germline V gene has CDR1 SGHAT and CDR2 FQNNGV. CDR3 size: 12 residues. CDR3 bases: TGTGCCAGCAGCCCCTTCACAGATACGCAGTATTTT. Its translation is CASSPFTDTQYF.

The chain joins TRBV7-9 to TRBJ2-7; 9 nucleotides match TRBD2. Per the germline V gene, CDR1 is SEHNR and CDR2 is FQNEAQ (reference sequence). V was clipped by 1 base and J by 2 bases; unmatched bases: 12. The CDR3 contains 18 residues. The CDR3, as DNA: TGTGCCAGCAGCTTAGTTTCCTCTAGCGGGACTAACACCTACGAGCAGTACTTC. It is translated as CASSLVSSSGTNTYEQYF.

The chain carries TRBV7-2 and TRBJ1-2, with D tentatively TRBD1 (6 bases). V lost 5 bases and J 2 bases, leaving 12 bases between the germline ends. The CDR3 has 14 residues. CDR1 and CDR2 (germline): SGHTA, FQGNSA. The CDR3 nucleotides read TGTGCCAGCAGCGCATCCGGGACAAACTATGGCTACACCTTC. Translating gives CASSASGTNYGYTF.

V gene TRBV2 combines with J gene TRBJ2-1; 9 bases are shared with TRBD2. This CDR3 has 17 amino acids. With 1 base clipped from V and 2 bases from J, the junction kept 6 bases outside the gene matches. Germline assignment: CDR1 SNHLY and CDR2 FYNNEI. The CDR3 loop is CASSEELASGTYNEQFF. DNA for the CDR3: TGTGCCAGCAGTGAAGAGCTGGCTAGCGGGACCTACAATGAGCAGTTCTTC. The variable domain in full, with the rest retrieved from reference TRBV2 and TRBJ2-1, is EPEVTQTPSHQVTQMGQEVILRCVPISNHLYFYWYRQILGQKVEFLVSFYNNEISEKSEIFDDQFSVERPDGSNFTLKIRSTKLEDSAMYFCASSEELASGTYNEQFFGPGTRLTVL.

The rearrangement joins TRBV5-1 to TRBJ2-3; 8 bases agree with TRBD2. Trimming cost V 4 bases and J 2 bases; bases outside gene matches: 12. Germline V gene data show CDR1 as SGHRS and CDR2 as YFSETQ. This CDR3 comprises 17 residues. For the CDR3, the DNA is TGCGCCAGCAGCCCAAAGGGCGGGGGGCCCCCCACAGATACGCAGTATTTT. It is translated as CASSPKGGGPPTDTQYF.

The chain carries TRBV6-5 and TRBJ2-3, with a weak D call TRBD1 (6 bases). In germline, CDR1 is MNHEY, CDR2 SVGAGI. V was pared by 0 bases and J by 2 bases, with 9 bases between. The CDR3 contains 15 residues. The CDR3 sequence is CASSYSGHYTDTQYF. In DNA form, the CDR3 reads TGTGCCAGCAGTTACTCGGGACACTACACAGATACGCAGTATTTT.

The V and J genes are TRBV5-1 and TRBJ1-1; TRBD1 agrees at 10 bases. This CDR3 contains 17 residues. The V gene's germline CDR1 is SGHRS and CDR2 YFSETQ. V dropped 1 base and J dropped 5; count of bases not matched to a gene: 11. CDR3 sequence (DNA): TGCGCCAGCAGCTTGATTCCGGGACAGGGGTTAGGTACTGAAGCTTTCTTT. Encoded protein: CASSLIPGQGLGTEAFF.

The rearrangement links TRBV5-1 to TRBJ2-2; TRBD1 matches 7 bases. Trimming took 3 bases from V and 6 from J; bases not matched to a gene: 5. CDR3 length: 14 amino acids. CDR1 SGHRS and CDR2 YFSETQ come from the germline V gene. The CDR3 nucleotides read TGCGCCAGCAGCTCGGGACAGTTGCCCGGGGAGCTGTTTTTT. It translates to CASSSGQLPGELFF. Looking up the rest from reference TRBV5-1 and TRBJ2-2 gives the full variable domain: KAGVTQTPRYLIKTRGQQVTLSCSPISGHRSVSWYQQTPGQGLQFLFEYFSETQRNKGNFPGRFSGRQFSNSRSEMNVSTLELGDSALYLCASSSGQLPGELFFGEGSRLTVL.

V gene TRBV27 combines with J gene TRBJ2-7; 8 positions agree with TRBD2. The V gene end was trimmed by 7 bases and the J gene end by 5 bases; junction bases not matched to a gene: 7. The CDR3 consists of 13 residues. From germline, CDR1 is MNHEY and CDR2 SMNVEV (reference sequence). CDR3 coding DNA: TGTGCCAGCACCCCGAGCGGGGGTGACGAGCAGTACTTC. It is translated as CASTPSGGDEQYF.